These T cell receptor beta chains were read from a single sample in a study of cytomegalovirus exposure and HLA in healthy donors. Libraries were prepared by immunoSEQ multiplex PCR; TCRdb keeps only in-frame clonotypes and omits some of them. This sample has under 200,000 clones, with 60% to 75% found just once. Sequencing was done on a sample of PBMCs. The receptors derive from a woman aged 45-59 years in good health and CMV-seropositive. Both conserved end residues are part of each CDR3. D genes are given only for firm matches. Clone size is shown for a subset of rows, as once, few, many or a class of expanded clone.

CDR3 DNA: TGCGCCAGCAGCTTACAGGGTGGCGAGCAGTACTTC
CDR3 protein: CASSLQGGEQYF
D gene: -
V gene: TRBV5-1
clone size: -
J gene: TRBJ2-7

CDR3 DNA: TGTGCCAGCAGCTCAAGACCGGGACAGGATGGTTCACCCCTCCACTTT
CDR3 protein: CASSSRPGQDGSPLHF
D gene: TRBD1
V gene: TRBV5-5
clone size: -
J gene: TRBJ1-6

CDR3 DNA: TGCGCCAGCAGTGAGCGGGGAGCCCCAGCACCCCTCCACTTT
CDR3 protein: CASSERGAPAPLHF
D gene: -
V gene: TRBV10-1
clone size: -
J gene: TRBJ1-6

CDR3 DNA: TGTGCCAGCCAGCGGGGAGGAGGCTTATCGGCCTACGAGCAGTACTTC
CDR3 protein: CASQRGGGLSAYEQYF
D gene: TRBD2
V gene: TRBV5-5
clone size: -
J gene: TRBJ2-7

CDR3 DNA: TGTGCCAGCAGCGTAAGGACAGGGGTAACTGAAGCTTTCTTT
CDR3 protein: CASSVRTGVTEAFF
D gene: TRBD1
V gene: TRBV9
clone size: once
J gene: TRBJ1-1

CDR3 DNA: TGTGCCAGTAGTATAGGTCTCCTGCCAGGCACTGAAGCTTTCTTT
CDR3 protein: CASSIGLLPGTEAFF
D gene: -
V gene: TRBV19
clone size: few
J gene: TRBJ1-1

CDR3 DNA: TGCGCCAGCAGCAAAGACAGGGGGGCCACTGAAGCTTTCTTT
CDR3 protein: CASSKDRGATEAFF
D gene: TRBD1
V gene: TRBV5-1
clone size: -
J gene: TRBJ1-1

CDR3 DNA: TGTGCCAGTAGCGCCGAGGACAGGGTGACCAATACGCAGTATTTT
CDR3 protein: CASSAEDRVTNTQYF
D gene: TRBD1
V gene: TRBV19
clone size: -
J gene: TRBJ2-3

CDR3 DNA: TGCGCCAGCAGCTTGGAGGGGATCGGTAACACCATATATTTT
CDR3 protein: CASSLEGIGNTIYF
D gene: -
V gene: TRBV5-1
clone size: few
J gene: TRBJ1-3

CDR3 DNA: TGTGCCAGCAGCAGAAGGGGGGGAGCTTTCTTT
CDR3 protein: CASSRRGGAFF
D gene: -
V gene: TRBV11-2
clone size: -
J gene: TRBJ1-1

CDR3 DNA: TGTGCCAGCAGTTACGGGAGTATTAATTCACCCCTCCACTTT
CDR3 protein: CASSYGSINSPLHF
D gene: -
V gene: TRBV6-5
clone size: -
J gene: TRBJ1-6

CDR3 DNA: TGCGCCAGCAGCTTACAGGGAAGGGATAATTCACCCCTCCACTTT
CDR3 protein: CASSLQGRDNSPLHF
D gene: -
V gene: TRBV5-1
clone size: -
J gene: TRBJ1-6

CDR3 DNA: TGTGCCAGCAGCCAGAGACTAGCGGGGGTCAATGAGCAGTTCTTC
CDR3 protein: CASSQRLAGVNEQFF
D gene: TRBD2
V gene: TRBV9
clone size: once
J gene: TRBJ2-1

CDR3 DNA: TGTGCCTGGGAAGGGACAGGGGGTGGCTACACCTTC
CDR3 protein: CAWEGTGGGYTF
D gene: TRBD1
V gene: TRBV30
clone size: -
J gene: TRBJ1-2

CDR3 DNA: TGTGCCAGCAGTTCCAGCGGATTTCTTACCGGGGAGCTGTTTTTT
CDR3 protein: CASSSSGFLTGELFF
D gene: -
V gene: TRBV6-1
clone size: -
J gene: TRBJ2-2

CDR3 DNA: TGTGCTAGTGGTTTGGTACTGGGGCAGGGGGCGAGGGTCTTT
CDR3 protein: CASGLVLGQGARVF
D gene: TRBD1
V gene: TRBV12-5
clone size: -
J gene: TRBJ1-1

CDR3 DNA: TGTGCCAGCAGGCTAGCGGGGGGTACCTACGAGCAGTACTTC
CDR3 protein: CASRLAGGTYEQYF
D gene: TRBD2
V gene: TRBV27
clone size: -
J gene: TRBJ2-7

CDR3 DNA: TGTGCCAGCAGCTACACAGGGGTCACCTACAATGAGCAGTTCTTC
CDR3 protein: CASSYTGVTYNEQFF
D gene: TRBD1
V gene: TRBV9
clone size: few
J gene: TRBJ2-1

CDR3 DNA: TGTGCCACCTCAGGGGAGCGAGAAAGGGCACTGTTTTTT
CDR3 protein: CATSGERERALFF
D gene: -
V gene: TRBV10-3
clone size: few
J gene: TRBJ1-4

CDR3 DNA: TGTGCCAGCAGTGAACAGGGGGGGGGATTCAACTATGGCTACACCTTC
CDR3 protein: CASSEQGGGFNYGYTF
D gene: TRBD1
V gene: TRBV5-4
clone size: -
J gene: TRBJ1-2

CDR3 DNA: TGTGCCAGCAGCCCCTGGGGAGCGGGGGGCGACGAGCAGTACTTC
CDR3 protein: CASSPWGAGGDEQYF
D gene: TRBD2
V gene: TRBV9
clone size: few
J gene: TRBJ2-7

CDR3 DNA: TGTGCCAGCAGCTTACGGACAGGGGGCTTACAAGAGACCCAGTACTTC
CDR3 protein: CASSLRTGGLQETQYF
D gene: TRBD1
V gene: TRBV5-6
clone size: -
J gene: TRBJ2-5

CDR3 DNA: TGTGCCAGCAGCCTCGGGAACCCTGGAAACACCATATATTTT
CDR3 protein: CASSLGNPGNTIYF
D gene: -
V gene: TRBV5-6
clone size: -
J gene: TRBJ1-3

CDR3 DNA: TGTGCCAGCAGCCGGACAGGGGCCGGCACCGGGGAGCTGTTTTTT
CDR3 protein: CASSRTGAGTGELFF
D gene: TRBD1
V gene: TRBV7-3
clone size: -
J gene: TRBJ2-2

CDR3 DNA: TGTGCCAGCTTTCCGGGACAGTCTACAGATACGCAGTATTTT
CDR3 protein: CASFPGQSTDTQYF
D gene: TRBD1
V gene: TRBV2
clone size: -
J gene: TRBJ2-3

CDR3 DNA: TGTTCCAGCAGCTTAGCTCTAGCGGGGACTTACAATGAGCAGTTCTTC
CDR3 protein: CSSSLALAGTYNEQFF
D gene: TRBD2
V gene: TRBV7-9
clone size: -
J gene: TRBJ2-1

CDR3 DNA: TGTGCCAGCAGTATCCAAAATCAGCCCCAGCATTTT
CDR3 protein: CASSIQNQPQHF
D gene: -
V gene: TRBV6-6
clone size: few
J gene: TRBJ1-5

CDR3 DNA: TGTGCCAGCAGCCCACCATCCGAGACAGGGACCTACGAGCAGTACTTC
CDR3 protein: CASSPPSETGTYEQYF
D gene: TRBD1
V gene: TRBV7-9
clone size: -
J gene: TRBJ2-7

CDR3 DNA: TGTGCCAGCAGTTTCTCGTCCCTAGGGGGTGAAAAACTGTTTTTT
CDR3 protein: CASSFSSLGGEKLFF
D gene: -
V gene: TRBV27
clone size: -
J gene: TRBJ1-4

CDR3 DNA: TGTGCCGGACGAATCTCAGGGGGAAGCTATGGCTACACCTTC
CDR3 protein: CAGRISGGSYGYTF
D gene: TRBD1
V gene: TRBV2
clone size: -
J gene: TRBJ1-2

CDR3 DNA: TGTGCCAGCAGTTACCCGACAGGGAGGGGAAACACCATATATTTT
CDR3 protein: CASSYPTGRGNTIYF
D gene: TRBD1
V gene: TRBV6-6
clone size: -
J gene: TRBJ1-3

CDR3 DNA: TGTGCCAGCAACCTCCGCGTTTCTGCGGGTGGCTACACCTTC
CDR3 protein: CASNLRVSAGGYTF
D gene: -
V gene: TRBV7-2
clone size: -
J gene: TRBJ1-2

CDR3 DNA: TGTGCCAGCAGGAGCGGGGCCTACGAGCAGTACTTC
CDR3 protein: CASRSGAYEQYF
D gene: TRBD2
V gene: TRBV9
clone size: once
J gene: TRBJ2-7

CDR3 DNA: TGTGCCAGCAGCTCCTACAGGGGAGGCGAGGAGCTGTTTTTT
CDR3 protein: CASSSYRGGEELFF
D gene: -
V gene: TRBV11-2
clone size: -
J gene: TRBJ2-2

CDR3 DNA: TGCGCCAGCAGCCGAGAGGGACAGGGGGTCGTCACTGAAGCTTTCTTT
CDR3 protein: CASSREGQGVVTEAFF
D gene: TRBD1
V gene: TRBV4-1
clone size: -
J gene: TRBJ1-1

CDR3 DNA: TGTGCCAGCAGTGATGGGGGGGCATCCTACAATGAGCAGTTCTTC
CDR3 protein: CASSDGGASYNEQFF
D gene: -
V gene: TRBV2
clone size: -
J gene: TRBJ2-1

CDR3 DNA: TGCGCCAGCAGCTGGGACAGGGATGGCTACACCTTC
CDR3 protein: CASSWDRDGYTF
D gene: TRBD1
V gene: TRBV5-1
clone size: -
J gene: TRBJ1-2

CDR3 DNA: TGCGCCAGCAGCCAGACTAGCGGGGGATACAATGAGCAGTTCTTC
CDR3 protein: CASSQTSGGYNEQFF
D gene: TRBD2
V gene: TRBV5-1
clone size: -
J gene: TRBJ2-1

CDR3 DNA: TGCGCCAGCAGCCAACATCAAAAAGACAGGGGGCTGAGCGAGCAGTACTTC
CDR3 protein: CASSQHQKDRGLSEQYF
D gene: TRBD1
V gene: TRBV4-1
clone size: few
J gene: TRBJ2-7

CDR3 DNA: TGTGCCAGCAGCGTAGGGCTTTATGGCTACACCTTC
CDR3 protein: CASSVGLYGYTF
D gene: -
V gene: TRBV9
clone size: -
J gene: TRBJ1-2

CDR3 DNA: TGTGCCAGCAGGACACAGGGTACGAACACTGAAGCTTTCTTT
CDR3 protein: CASRTQGTNTEAFF
D gene: -
V gene: TRBV2
clone size: -
J gene: TRBJ1-1

CDR3 DNA: TGTGCCAGCAGCCTACAGGGGTATGGGAATTCACCCCTCCACTTT
CDR3 protein: CASSLQGYGNSPLHF
D gene: TRBD1
V gene: TRBV5-4
clone size: -
J gene: TRBJ1-6

CDR3 DNA: TGTGCCAGCAGCCGAACGGGGGGCTCCTACGAGCAGTACTTC
CDR3 protein: CASSRTGGSYEQYF
D gene: TRBD2
V gene: TRBV5-4
clone size: once
J gene: TRBJ2-7

CDR3 DNA: TGTGCCAGCAGACCGGACAGGGCCGCAGATACGCAGTATTTT
CDR3 protein: CASRPDRAADTQYF
D gene: TRBD1
V gene: TRBV5-4
clone size: -
J gene: TRBJ2-3

CDR3 DNA: TGCGCCAGCAGCTTGGCTAGAGGCGGAGACTCTGGGGCCAACGTCCTGACTTTC
CDR3 protein: CASSLARGGDSGANVLTF
D gene: -
V gene: TRBV5-1
clone size: few
J gene: TRBJ2-6

CDR3 DNA: TGCGCCAGCAGCTCGGACAGGCGTACGAACACCGGGGAGCTGTTTTTT
CDR3 protein: CASSSDRRTNTGELFF
D gene: TRBD1
V gene: TRBV5-1
clone size: -
J gene: TRBJ2-2

CDR3 DNA: TGTGCCTGCCTTGGCGGGGGAGAGACCCAGTACTTC
CDR3 protein: CACLGGGETQYF
D gene: TRBD2
V gene: TRBV6-6
clone size: few
J gene: TRBJ2-5

CDR3 DNA: TGTGTCAGAAGCTTGAGAGACAGGTCCTACAATGAGCAGTTCTTC
CDR3 protein: CVRSLRDRSYNEQFF
D gene: -
V gene: TRBV7-5
clone size: -
J gene: TRBJ2-1

CDR3 DNA: TGCGCCAGCAGCTCTTTAGCGGGGGAGACCACAGATACGCAGTATTTT
CDR3 protein: CASSSLAGETTDTQYF
D gene: TRBD2
V gene: TRBV5-1
clone size: -
J gene: TRBJ2-3

CDR3 DNA: TGCGCCAGCAGCCCTCCGGCGGGCGGCCGGGAGACCCAGTACTTC
CDR3 protein: CASSPPAGGRETQYF
D gene: -
V gene: TRBV4-1
clone size: -
J gene: TRBJ2-5

CDR3 DNA: TGTGCCAGTAGTCGGACAGTCGCAACTAATGAAAAACTGTTTTTT
CDR3 protein: CASSRTVATNEKLFF
D gene: -
V gene: TRBV19
clone size: -
J gene: TRBJ1-4

CDR3 DNA: TGTGCCAGCAGCTTGACAGATACCTACGAGCAGTACTTC
CDR3 protein: CASSLTDTYEQYF
D gene: -
V gene: TRBV11-2
clone size: -
J gene: TRBJ2-7

CDR3 DNA: TGCGCCAGCAGCCAAGACAACAGGGGAAACTATGGCTACACCTTC
CDR3 protein: CASSQDNRGNYGYTF
D gene: TRBD1
V gene: TRBV4-1
clone size: -
J gene: TRBJ1-2

CDR3 DNA: TGTGCCAGCAGCCCAGATACCTCTGGAAACACCATATATTTT
CDR3 protein: CASSPDTSGNTIYF
D gene: -
V gene: TRBV5-4
clone size: -
J gene: TRBJ1-3

CDR3 DNA: TGTGCCAGCAGCTTGATCGGGACTAGCACCTCCTACGAGCAGTACTTC
CDR3 protein: CASSLIGTSTSYEQYF
D gene: TRBD2
V gene: TRBV11-1
clone size: -
J gene: TRBJ2-7

CDR3 DNA: TGTGCCAGCAGCTTGGGGGCCCTCTGGGCAGATACGCAGTATTTT
CDR3 protein: CASSLGALWADTQYF
D gene: -
V gene: TRBV5-4
clone size: -
J gene: TRBJ2-3

CDR3 DNA: TGCGCCAGCAGCATGCAAGGGGGCGACGAGCAGTACTTC
CDR3 protein: CASSMQGGDEQYF
D gene: TRBD1
V gene: TRBV5-1
clone size: -
J gene: TRBJ2-7

CDR3 DNA: TGTGCCAGCAGCTTTTCGTTATCGGCGGGGCACACCGGGGAGCTGTTTTTT
CDR3 protein: CASSFSLSAGHTGELFF
D gene: -
V gene: TRBV7-9
clone size: -
J gene: TRBJ2-2

CDR3 DNA: TGCGCCAGCAGTCGGACAGGGGGGCCAGGTACCGCTGAAGCTTTCTTT
CDR3 protein: CASSRTGGPGTAEAFF
D gene: TRBD1
V gene: TRBV10-1
clone size: once
J gene: TRBJ1-1

CDR3 DNA: TGCGCCAGCAGTCTTCTCGGGGGGGAAGAGACCCAGTACTTC
CDR3 protein: CASSLLGGEETQYF
D gene: TRBD2
V gene: TRBV5-1
clone size: -
J gene: TRBJ2-5